This entry lists 5 T cell receptor beta chains sequenced from one sample in a study of blood T cell repertoires in COVID-19. Some clones are missing from TCRdb's copy, which holds only in-frame ones; the method was immunoSEQ multiplex PCR. The sample yields approximately 71,000 clones, over 75% seen once. The material sequenced was peripheral blood. Source of these receptors: a human donor in a cohort sampled during active COVID-19.

This clone was found once. This chain uses TRBV5-1 with TRBJ1-4; D remains unclear. The CDR3 extends over 14 amino acids. Deletions cut 3 bases from V and 3 bases from J, with 9 bases between. Germline-derived CDR1 and CDR2 are SGHRS and YFSETQ. CDR3: CASSSMVANEKLFF. The CDR3 DNA reads TGCGCCAGCAGCTCTATGGTGGCTAATGAAAAACTGTTTTTT. Full variable domain (missing parts from reference TRBV5-1 and TRBJ1-4): KAGVTQTPRYLIKTRGQQVTLSCSPISGHRSVSWYQQTPGQGLQFLFEYFSETQRNKGNFPGRFSGRQFSNSRSEMNVSTLELGDSALYLCASSSMVANEKLFFGSGTQLSVL.

The chain uses TRBV4-2 and TRBJ1-2; 7 bases align to TRBD1. The CDR3 consists of 15 residues. J was trimmed by 4 bases and V by 0 bases; bases with no gene match: 5. The V gene's germline CDR1 is LGHNA and CDR2 YNFKEQ. The CDR3 nucleotides are TGTGCCAGCAGCCAAGAGTGGGGACAGTTCTATGGCTACACCTTC. This codes for CASSQEWGQFYGYTF.

This sequence joins TRBV4-1 and TRBJ1-3, with 10 positions matching TRBD1. CDR3 length: 19 amino acids. Germline V lookup: CDR1 MGHRA, CDR2 YSYEKL. V lost 2 bases and J lost 0; bases outside the gene matches: 10. This CDR3 is CASSQQISGQGSSGNTIYF. CDR3 DNA: TGCGCCAGCAGCCAACAAATCTCGGGACAGGGGTCCTCTGGAAACACCATATATTTT.

V gene TRBV29-1 combines with J gene TRBJ2-3; 10 bases match TRBD2. The CDR3 is made up of 19 amino acids. Losses at the gene ends were 3 bases for V and 0 bases for J; bases not matched to a gene: 15. The V gene's germline CDR1 is SQVTM and CDR2 ANQGSEA. Here the CDR3 reads CSVDSASGSVRTSTDTQYF. CDR3 in DNA: TGCAGCGTTGATTCGGCTAGCGGGAGTGTAAGGACTAGCACAGATACGCAGTATTTT.

V is TRBV7-2 and J is TRBJ1-2, with D unclear. Germline-derived CDR1 and CDR2 are SGHTA and FQGNSA. V gave up 5 bases and J gave up 6 bases, with 10 bases separating them. CDR3 length: 12 amino acids. CDR3 nucleotide sequence: TGTGCCAGCAGCCCGGGGATCAATGGCTACACCTTC. Translating it yields CASSPGINGYTF.